This T cell receptor (beta chain) was retrieved from a study of Ad26.COV2.S vaccination and SARS-CoV-2 variants. CDR3 length equals 14 residues. CDR1 and CDR2 from the germline V gene are SNHLY and FYNNEI. J gave up 8 bases and V 6 bases, and 6 bases lay outside the gene matches. Repertoires were generated with immunoSEQ multiplex PCR, while TCRdb's copy carries only in-frame clones and drops some. Of 350,000 to 450,000 clones listed, 75% to 90% are singletons. Treatment: about 20 received Ad26.COV2.S at low or high dose, single or two shots; roughly five received placebo; per-sample allocation not given. Samples were taken on day 63 after the first vaccine or placebo injection.

The TCR was taken from a person between 18 and 65 years old who received the Ad26.COV2.S COVID-19 vaccine or a placebo. The sample here was peripheral blood, taken in a trial of Ad26.COV2.S vaccine versus placebo. V is TRBV2 and J is TRBJ2-3; 12 nucleotides line up with TRBD2. CDR3 residues: CASRVTSGRATQYF. In DNA form, the CDR3 reads TGTGCCAGCAGGGTGACTAGCGGGAGAGCTACGCAGTATTTT.